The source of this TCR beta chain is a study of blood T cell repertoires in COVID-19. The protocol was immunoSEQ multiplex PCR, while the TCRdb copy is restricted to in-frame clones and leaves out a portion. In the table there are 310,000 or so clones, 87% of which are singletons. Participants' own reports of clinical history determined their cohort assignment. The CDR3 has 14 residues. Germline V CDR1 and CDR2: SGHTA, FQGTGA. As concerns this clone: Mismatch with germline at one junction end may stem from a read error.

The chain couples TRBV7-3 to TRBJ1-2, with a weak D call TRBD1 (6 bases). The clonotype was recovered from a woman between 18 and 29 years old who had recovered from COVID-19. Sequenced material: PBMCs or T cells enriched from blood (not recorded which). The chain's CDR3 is CASRLEGDFRSLSF. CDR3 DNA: TGTGCCAGCAGACTTGAGGGGGATTTTCGCAGCCTAAGCTTC.